Presented here are 26 T cell receptor beta chains from one specimen sequenced in a study of blood T cell repertoires in COVID-19. Assay used: immunoSEQ multiplex PCR; TCRdb lists only in-frame clones, some missing. The sample has under 200,000 clones, around three quarters seen once. The specimen was PBMCs or T cells enriched from blood (not recorded which). The receptors derive from a woman aged 65 to 85 in a cohort exposed to, infected with or recovered from COVID-19 (not recorded which).

The table lists this clone with a count of one. The gene calls are TRBV28 and TRBJ2-1, with TRBD2 matching over 7 bases. CDR1 MDHEN and CDR2 SYDVKM come from the germline V gene. The CDR3 sequence is 13 residues long. V shed 6 bases, J shed 7 bases, and the junction held 6 bases outside the gene matches. DNA of the CDR3: TGTGCCAGCAGGTGGGGGGGTACAAATGAGCAGTTCTTC. Amino acid sequence: CASRWGGTNEQFF.

The chain carries TRBV11-3 and TRBJ2-3; TRBD2 agrees at 7 bases. The CDR3 is made up of 16 amino acids. V lost 1 base to trimming and J lost 1 base; unmatched junction nucleotides: 5. The germline V gene encodes CDR1 SGHNT and CDR2 YENEEA. The CDR3 coding sequence is TGTGCCAGCAGCTTAGGGACTAGAAGGGGCACAGATACGCAGTATTTT. Translated: CASSLGTRRGTDTQYF. Complete variable domain (other parts from reference TRBV11-3 and TRBJ2-3): EAGVVQSPRYKIIEKKQPVAFWCNPISGHNTLYWYLQNLGQGPELLIRYENEEAVDDSQLPKDRFSAERLKGVDSTLKIQPAELGDSAVYLCASSLGTRRGTDTQYFGPGTRLTVL.

The chain joins TRBV27 to TRBJ2-3; the match to TRBD1 covers 8 bases. CDR1 is MNHEY and CDR2 is SMNVEV in the germline V gene (reference sequence). V trimming: 6 bases; J trimming: 5 bases; junction bases outside the gene matches: 7. CDR3 length: 14 residues. In nucleotides, the CDR3 is TGTGCCAGCAGAGAGCAGGGGGCGATAGATACGCAGTATTTT. As protein: CASREQGAIDTQYF.

The J gene is TRBJ2-5, the V gene TRBV3-1 (or the pseudogene TRBV3-2); D may be TRBD1 (5 bases). Trimming took 0 bases from V and 6 from J, leaving 14 bases between them. This CDR3 contains 15 residues. CDR1 and CDR2 (germline): LGHDT, YNNKEL (reference sequence). CDR3: CASSQDTGIGKTQYF. The CDR3 DNA is TGTGCCAGCAGCCAAGATACAGGCATCGGAAAGACCCAGTACTTC.

This clone was recorded once. This chain links TRBV3-1 (or the pseudogene TRBV3-2) with TRBJ2-7; 9 bases match TRBD1. The CDR3 runs to 13 residues. Germline V gene data show CDR1 as LGHDT and CDR2 as YNNKEL (reference sequence). Germline trimming cut 4 bases from V and 5 bases from J; bases unmatched to any gene: 3. CDR3 in amino acids: CASSLQGADEQYF. The CDR3 DNA is TGTGCCAGCAGCCTACAGGGGGCAGACGAGCAGTACTTC.

J is TRBJ1-3 and V is TRBV19; tentatively, D is TRBD1 (5 bases). Germline CDR1 reads LNHDA; CDR2 reads SQIVND (reference sequence). This CDR3 has 16 amino acids. V gave up 2 bases and J gave up 3 bases, with 14 bases separating them. The CDR3 loop is CASSIIAGNIGNTIYF. Here the CDR3 DNA reads TGTGCCAGTAGTATAATAGCAGGGAATATTGGAAACACCATATATTTT.

This rearrangement joins TRBV5-1 to TRBJ2-1; TRBD2 agrees at 9 bases. The CDR3 covers 15 residues. V dropped 6 bases and J dropped 2; count of bases not matched to a gene: 6. Germline V gene sequence: CDR1 SGHRS, CDR2 YFSETQ. The CDR3 nucleotides read TGCGCCAGCACCATAGCGGGAGAGCCCTACAATGAGCAGTTCTTC. Encoded protein: CASTIAGEPYNEQFF.

The chain carries TRBV6-5 and TRBJ2-7, with D tentatively TRBD2 (5 bases). Germline values: CDR1 MNHEY, CDR2 SVGAGI. The CDR3 covers 13 residues. Deletions cut 5 bases from V and 3 bases from J, with 11 bases between. CDR3 nucleotides: TGTGCCAGCAGTCGGGCGGGCGGCTACGAGCAGTACTTC. This translates into CASSRAGGYEQYF.

The V and J genes are TRBV24-1 and TRBJ2-7; perhaps TRBD1 as D (6 bases). CDR1 and CDR2 from the germline V gene are KGHDR and SFDVKD. V was trimmed by 9 bases and J by 3 bases, leaving 11 bases between them. The CDR3 length is 12 residues. The DNA of the CDR3 is TGTGCCACCTCACAGGGAGACTACGAGCAGTACTTC. This encodes CATSQGDYEQYF.

The rearrangement joins TRBV7-2 to TRBJ1-2; D remains unclear. The CDR3 has 14 amino acids. V lost 1 base, J lost 4 bases, and 10 bases lay in between. Germline CDR1 and CDR2: SGHTA and FQGNSA. The CDR3 DNA is TGTGCCAGCAGCTTAGTCGAGGAGTTCTATGGCTACACCTTC. Amino acid sequence: CASSLVEEFYGYTF. The full variable domain, its missing parts supplied by reference TRBV7-2 and TRBJ1-2, is GAGVSQSPSNKVTEKGKDVELRCDPISGHTALYWYRQSLGQGLEFLIYFQGNSAPDKSGLPSDRFSAERTGGSVSTLTIQRTQQEDSAVYLCASSLVEEFYGYTFGSGTRLTVV.

In its sample, this clone was seen a few times. V and J are TRBV7-9 and TRBJ2-3, with 8 bases that match TRBD1. The CDR3 contains 17 residues. Per germline, CDR1 SEHNR and CDR2 FQNEAQ (reference sequence). Losses at the gene ends were 0 bases for V and 0 bases for J; bases not matched to a gene: 5. The chain's CDR3 is CASSLAGTGTSTDTQYF. CDR3 coding DNA: TGTGCCAGCAGCTTAGCGGGGACAGGTACTAGCACAGATACGCAGTATTTT. The variable domain in full, with the rest retrieved from reference TRBV7-9 and TRBJ2-3, is DTGVSQNPRHKITKRGQNVTFRCDPISEHNRLYWYRQTLGQGPEFLTYFQNEAQLEKSRLLSDRFSAERPKGSFSTLEIQRTEQGDSAMYLCASSLAGTGTSTDTQYFGPGTRLTVL.

This rearrangement joins TRBV7-2 to TRBJ2-1; 12 bases agree with TRBD2. Germline CDR1 reads SGHTA; CDR2 reads FQGNSA. V lost 1 base, J lost 5 bases, and 3 bases stayed unmatched. This CDR3 is 16 amino acids long. The chain's CDR3 is CASSLGLAGGHNEQFF. The CDR3 bases are TGTGCCAGCAGCTTAGGGCTAGCGGGGGGGCACAATGAGCAGTTCTTC.

The chain uses TRBV7-3 and TRBJ2-3; weak D call: TRBD1 (5 bases). This CDR3 comprises 14 residues. Germline V gene data show CDR1 as SGHTA and CDR2 as FQGTGA. V was pared by 5 bases and J by 6 bases, with 15 bases between. CDR3 DNA sequence: TGTGCCAGCAGCCCATTTTTCCAGGGTGATACGCAGTATTTT. It specifies CASSPFFQGDTQYF.

This clone was detected only once. This rearrangement joins TRBV19 to TRBJ1-5, with 9 bases lining up with TRBD1. Unmatched junction bases numbered 12, after V lost 5 bases and J lost 7 bases. Germline-derived CDR1 and CDR2 are LNHDA and SQIVND (reference sequence). The CDR3 covers 16 residues. The CDR3 DNA reads as TGTGCCAGTAGTGGGGTGACAGGGGGGCTAGGACAGCCCCAGCATTTT. Its translation is CASSGVTGGLGQPQHF.

This clone occurred once. The V gene is TRBV6-1, the J gene TRBJ2-2; TRBD1 agrees at 7 bases. J gave up 16 bases and V 0 bases, and 5 bases lay outside the gene matches. Germline lookup yields CDR1 MNHNS and CDR2 SASEGT. The CDR3 totals 12 residues. The CDR3, as DNA: TGTGCCAGCAGTGAAGCAGGGGGCTGGGGGTTTTTT. This encodes CASSEAGGWGFF.

The genes are TRBV28 and TRBJ1-3; TRBD1 matches at 9 bases. The CDR3 extends over 15 amino acids. Germline assignment: CDR1 MDHEN and CDR2 SYDVKM. V dropped 5 bases and J dropped 2; count of bases not matched to a gene: 4. CDR3 DNA: TGTGCCAGCAGTACAGGGGGCGAAGCTGGAAACACCATATATTTT. It encodes CASSTGGEAGNTIYF.

This chain connects TRBV4-1 to TRBJ2-2; TRBD2 matches 11 bases. The CDR3 sequence is 18 residues long. CDR1 is MGHRA and CDR2 is YSYEKL in the germline V gene. After removal of 3 bases from V and 8 bases from J, the junction contained 14 bases not matched to a gene. The CDR3 reads CASSQLSGRAVSVGELFF. For the CDR3, the DNA is TGCGCCAGCAGCCAGCTTAGCGGGAGGGCCGTCTCAGTGGGGGAGCTGTTTTTT.

The CDR3 nucleotides are TGTGCCAGCAGACCTCTAGCGGGGGGGTACGAGCAGTACTTC. Translation: CASRPLAGGYEQYF. The chain combines TRBV7-8 with TRBJ2-7; the match to TRBD2 covers 12 bases. V was pared by 6 bases and J by 4 bases, with 4 bases of the junction left unmatched. The CDR3 totals 14 residues. Germline CDR1 reads SGHVS; CDR2 reads FQNEAQ.

This clone was seen once. This chain links TRBV28 with TRBJ2-1; TRBD1 aligns across 8 bases. V lost 5 bases to trimming and J lost 1 base; unmatched junction nucleotides: 7. CDR1 MDHEN and CDR2 SYDVKM come from the germline V gene. This CDR3 is built from 16 residues. The CDR3 region has the DNA TGTGCCAGCAGTGCAACCAGGGGGCCTTCCTACAATGAGCAGTTCTTC. As protein: CASSATRGPSYNEQFF.

The chain couples TRBV2 to TRBJ1-5, with D possibly matching TRBD1 (5 bases). The CDR3 contains 14 residues. V was shortened by 2 bases and J by 8 bases, with 13 bases between the two germline ends. Germline V gene data show CDR1 as SNHLY and CDR2 as FYNNEI. The CDR3 region is CASSENARGEPQHF. Here the CDR3 DNA reads TGTGCCAGCAGTGAAAACGCGCGGGGGGAGCCCCAGCATTTT. Complete variable domain (other parts from reference TRBV2 and TRBJ1-5): EPEVTQTPSHQVTQMGQEVILRCVPISNHLYFYWYRQILGQKVEFLVSFYNNEISEKSEIFDDQFSVERPDGSNFTLKIRSTKLEDSAMYFCASSENARGEPQHFGDGTRLSIL.

J is TRBJ1-2 and V is TRBV12-5; 8 nucleotides align to TRBD1. This CDR3 spans 16 amino acids. Germline V gene data show CDR1 as LGHNT and CDR2 as FRNRAP. Trimming removed 0 bases from V and 4 bases from J; junction bases left unmatched: 7. CDR3 bases: TGTGCTAGTGGTTTGGTAGCGGGGCAGGGGGCCTATGGCTACACCTTC. Translating gives CASGLVAGQGAYGYTF. The whole variable domain, remainder taken from reference TRBV12-5 and TRBJ1-2, is DARVTQTPRHKVTEMGQEVTMRCQPILGHNTVFWYRQTMMQGLELLAYFRNRAPLDDSGMPKDRFSAEMPDATLATLKIQPSEPRDSAVYFCASGLVAGQGAYGYTFGSGTRLTVV.

The chain employs TRBV28 and TRBJ1-5; 9 bases line up with TRBD1. V shed 5 bases and J 7 bases; nucleotides not matched to a gene: 9. In germline, CDR1 is MDHEN, CDR2 SYDVKM. The CDR3 is 15 residues long. CDR3 in amino acids: CASSDRTGGWQPQHF. The CDR3 DNA sequence: TGTGCCAGCAGTGATCGTACAGGGGGCTGGCAGCCCCAGCATTTT.

The rearrangement joins TRBV6-2 or TRBV6-3 to TRBJ2-7, with D maybe TRBD2 (6 bases). V was trimmed by 5 bases and J by 0 bases, leaving 14 bases between them. The germline V gene encodes CDR1 MNHEY and CDR2 SVGEGT. The CDR3 loop spans 15 amino acids. The DNA for the CDR3 is TGTGCCAGCAGTCCGGCGGGACGGCTCTCCTACGAGCAGTACTTC. Its protein is CASSPAGRLSYEQYF.

J is TRBJ2-1 and V is TRBV10-3; 8 nucleotides agree with TRBD2. Germline V gene sequence: CDR1 ENHRY, CDR2 SYGVKD. The CDR3 consists of 15 residues. Germline trimming cut 4 bases from V and 6 bases from J; bases unmatched to any gene: 8. The CDR3, as DNA: TGTGCCATCAGTGCCACGCTCACTAGCGGCAATGAGCAGTTCTTC. It specifies CAISATLTSGNEQFF.

The gene calls are TRBV3-1 (or the pseudogene TRBV3-2) and TRBJ1-1; no definite D call. Germline V CDR1 and CDR2: LGHDT, YNNKEL (reference sequence). V was trimmed by 1 base and J by 6 bases, leaving 12 bases between them. The CDR3 totals 14 residues. The CDR3 loop reads CASSQVGGRPEAFF. The DNA for the CDR3 is TGTGCCAGCAGCCAAGTCGGAGGGCGGCCTGAAGCTTTCTTT.

This clone was observed once. The rearrangement links TRBV4-1 to TRBJ2-1; D remains unclear. V was cut by 1 base and J by 3 bases, with 10 bases left in between. CDR3 length: 15 amino acids. Germline CDR1 and CDR2: MGHRA and YSYEKL. CDR3 nucleotide sequence: TGCGCCAGCAGCCAAGGTGACGGAGACTACAATGAGCAGTTCTTC. Translation: CASSQGDGDYNEQFF.